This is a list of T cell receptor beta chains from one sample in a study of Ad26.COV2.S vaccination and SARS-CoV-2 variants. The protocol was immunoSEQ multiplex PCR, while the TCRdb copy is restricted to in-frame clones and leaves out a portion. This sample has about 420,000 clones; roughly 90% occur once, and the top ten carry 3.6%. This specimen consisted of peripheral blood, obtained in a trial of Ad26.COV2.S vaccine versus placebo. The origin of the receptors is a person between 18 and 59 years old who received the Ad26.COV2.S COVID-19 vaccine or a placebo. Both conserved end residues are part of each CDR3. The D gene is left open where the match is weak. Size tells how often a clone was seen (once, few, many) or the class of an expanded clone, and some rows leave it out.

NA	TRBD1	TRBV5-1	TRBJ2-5	CASSFRQGAGETQYF	TGCGCCAGCAGCTTTCGCCAGGGGGCAGGGGAGACCCAGTACTTC
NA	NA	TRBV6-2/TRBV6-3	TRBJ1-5	CASSYSTAQVGQPQHF	TGTGCCAGCAGTTACTCGACGGCGCAGGTTGGACAGCCCCAGCATTTT
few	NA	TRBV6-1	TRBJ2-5	CASSEAWSRNSNQYF	TGTGCCAGCAGTGAAGCATGGTCTAGGAATAGCAACCAGTACTTC
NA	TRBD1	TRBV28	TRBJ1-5	CASSFGTGFTQPQHF	TGTGCCAGCAGTTTTGGGACAGGGTTTACTCAGCCCCAGCATTTT
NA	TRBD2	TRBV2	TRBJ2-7	CASSRGLAGQRYEQYF	TGTGCCAGCAGTCGAGGACTAGCGGGTCAACGGTACGAGCAGTACTTC
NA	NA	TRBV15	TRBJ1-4	CATSGRGATNEKLFF	TGTGCCACCAGTGGCCGCGGAGCAACTAATGAAAAACTGTTTTTT
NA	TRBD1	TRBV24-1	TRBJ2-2	CATSDFHRRTGLYTGELFF	TGTGCCACCAGTGATTTCCATCGACGGACAGGGCTTTACACCGGGGAGCTGTTTTTT
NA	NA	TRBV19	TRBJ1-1	CASNVGSRGNTEAFF	TGTGCCAGTAATGTCGGATCCAGAGGGAACACTGAAGCTTTCTTT
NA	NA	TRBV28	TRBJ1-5	CASSDISSNQPQHF	TGTGCCAGCAGCGACATCAGTAGCAATCAGCCCCAGCATTTT
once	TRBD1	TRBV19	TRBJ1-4	CASAGQGSEKLFF	TGTGCCAGTGCGGGACAGGGTAGTGAAAAACTGTTTTTT
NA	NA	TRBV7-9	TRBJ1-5	CASSLVDGQPQHF	TGTGCCAGCAGCTTAGTAGATGGTCAGCCCCAGCATTTT
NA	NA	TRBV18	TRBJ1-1	CASSSTENTEAFF	TGTGCCAGCTCGTCGACGGAGAACACTGAAGCTTTCTTT
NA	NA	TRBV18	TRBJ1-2	CASSPEPWTYGYTF	TGTGCCAGCTCACCTGAGCCATGGACATATGGCTACACCTTC
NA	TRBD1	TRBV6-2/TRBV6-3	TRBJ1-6	CASSSGGQASYNSPLHF	TGTGCCAGCAGTTCCGGTGGACAGGCGTCCTATAATTCACCCCTCCACTTT
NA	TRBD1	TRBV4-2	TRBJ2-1	CASSQEVAGQGHNEQFF	TGTGCCAGCAGCCAGGAAGTGGCGGGACAGGGTCACAATGAGCAGTTCTTC
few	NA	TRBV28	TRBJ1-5	CASSLSTIGRRGNQPQHF	TGTGCCAGCAGTTTATCCACTATCGGACGGCGGGGCAATCAGCCCCAGCATTTT
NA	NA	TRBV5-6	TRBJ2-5	CASSGLDWGFQETQYF	TGTGCCAGCAGCGGGTTGGATTGGGGGTTCCAAGAGACCCAGTACTTC
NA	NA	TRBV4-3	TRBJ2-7	CASSQGPGYYEQYF	TGCGCCAGCAGCCAGGGCCCCGGATACTACGAGCAGTACTTC
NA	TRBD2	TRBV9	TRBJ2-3	CASCSLAVADTQYF	TGTGCCAGTTGCTCACTAGCGGTTGCGGATACGCAGTATTTT
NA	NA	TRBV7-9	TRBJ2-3	CASSLRQGTDTQYF	TGTGCCAGCAGCTTAAGACAGGGCACAGATACGCAGTATTTT
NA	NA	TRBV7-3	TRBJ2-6	CASSLGPPGANVLTF	TGTGCCAGCAGCTTAGGTCCTCCTGGGGCCAACGTCCTGACTTTC
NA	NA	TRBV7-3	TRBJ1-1	CASSLIGGGMAEAFF	TGTGCCAGCAGCTTAATTGGCGGGGGCATGGCTGAAGCTTTCTTT
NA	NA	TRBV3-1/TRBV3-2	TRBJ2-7	CASSLLGKREQYF	TGTGCCAGCAGCCTGCTGGGGAAACGCGAGCAGTACTTC
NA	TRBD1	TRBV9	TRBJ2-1	CASSTGGNEQFF	TGTGCCAGCAGCACAGGGGGCAATGAGCAGTTCTTC
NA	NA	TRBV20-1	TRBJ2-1	CSAAYNEQFF	TGCAGTGCTGCATACAATGAGCAGTTCTTC
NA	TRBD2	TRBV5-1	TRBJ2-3	CASSGGLAGSSTDTQYF	TGCGCCAGCAGCGGCGGACTAGCAGGCTCTAGCACAGATACGCAGTATTTT
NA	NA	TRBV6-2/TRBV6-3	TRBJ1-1	CASSQTGKNTEAFF	TGTGCCAGTAGTCAAACAGGGAAGAACACTGAAGCTTTCTTT
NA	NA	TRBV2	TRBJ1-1	CASSAGRNTEAFF	TGTGCCAGCAGTGCCGGACGGAACACTGAAGCTTTCTTT
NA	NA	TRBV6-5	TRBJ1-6	CASGQYNSPLHF	TGTGCCAGCGGTCAATATAATTCACCCCTCCACTTT
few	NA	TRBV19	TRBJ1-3	CASAPQGIRNTIYF	TGTGCCAGCGCCCCCCAGGGGATTAGAAACACCATATATTTT
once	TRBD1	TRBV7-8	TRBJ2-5	CASSKDRGEETQYF	TGTGCCAGCAGCAAAGACAGGGGGGAAGAGACCCAGTACTTC
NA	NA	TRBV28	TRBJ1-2	CASSRGARDGYTF	TGTGCCAGCAGTCGCGGGGCGCGGGATGGCTACACCTTC
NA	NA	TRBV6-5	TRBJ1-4	CASRGAATNEKLFF	TGTGCCAGCAGGGGTGCTGCAACTAATGAAAAACTGTTTTTT
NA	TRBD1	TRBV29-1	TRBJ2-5	CSVLTGTGETQYF	TGCAGCGTTCTTACAGGGACAGGAGAGACCCAGTACTTC
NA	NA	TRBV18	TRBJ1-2	CASSPGGHYGYTF	TGTGCCAGCTCACCTGGAGGGCACTATGGCTACACCTTC
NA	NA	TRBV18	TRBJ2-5	CASSPRRDQETQYF	TGTGCCAGCTCACCACGCAGGGACCAAGAGACCCAGTACTTC
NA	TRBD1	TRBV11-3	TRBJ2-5	CASSPLQGMETQYF	TGTGCCAGCAGCCCGTTACAGGGGATGGAGACCCAGTACTTC
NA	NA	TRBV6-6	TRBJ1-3	CASSYSGGGNTIYF	TGTGCCAGCAGTTACTCCGGAGGGGGAAACACCATATATTTT